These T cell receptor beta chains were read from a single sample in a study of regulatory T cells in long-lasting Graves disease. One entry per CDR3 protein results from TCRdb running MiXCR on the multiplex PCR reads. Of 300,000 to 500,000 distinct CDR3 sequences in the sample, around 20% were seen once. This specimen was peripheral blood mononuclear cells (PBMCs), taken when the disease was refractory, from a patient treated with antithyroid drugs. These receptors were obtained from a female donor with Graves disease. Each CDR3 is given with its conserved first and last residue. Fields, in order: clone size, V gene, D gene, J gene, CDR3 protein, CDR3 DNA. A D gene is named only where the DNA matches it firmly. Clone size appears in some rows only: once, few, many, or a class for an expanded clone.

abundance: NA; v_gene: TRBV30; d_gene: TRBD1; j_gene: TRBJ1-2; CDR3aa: CAWGQGAYGYTF; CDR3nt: TGTGCCTGGGGACAGGGGGCCTATGGCTACACCTTC
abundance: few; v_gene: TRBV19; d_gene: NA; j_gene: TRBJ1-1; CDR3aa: CASKGRGLNTEAFF; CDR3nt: TGTGCCAGTAAGGGACGGGGTTTGAACACTGAAGCTTTCTTT
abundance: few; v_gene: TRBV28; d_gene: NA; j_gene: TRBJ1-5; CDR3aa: CAIEGPGNQPQHF; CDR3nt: TGTGCCATCGAGGGCCCCGGCAATCAGCCCCAGCATTTT
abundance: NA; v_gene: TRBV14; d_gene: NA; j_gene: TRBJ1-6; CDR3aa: CASRFNFGSPLHF; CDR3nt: TGTGCCAGCAGGTTTAATTTCGGGTCACCCCTCCACTTT
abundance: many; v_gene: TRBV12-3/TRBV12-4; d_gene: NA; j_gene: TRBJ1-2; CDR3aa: CASRSSGTFYGYTF; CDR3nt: TGTGCCAGCAGGTCCTCCGGGACATTCTATGGCTACACCTTC
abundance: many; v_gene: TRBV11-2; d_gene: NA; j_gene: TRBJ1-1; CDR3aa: CASSHLGTSEAFF; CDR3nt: TGTGCCAGCAGCCATCTCGGGACATCTGAAGCTTTCTTT
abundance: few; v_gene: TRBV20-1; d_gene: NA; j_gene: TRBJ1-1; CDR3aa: CSARDLGTNTEAFF; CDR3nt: TGCAGTGCTAGAGATTTGGGGACGAACACTGAAGCTTTCTTT
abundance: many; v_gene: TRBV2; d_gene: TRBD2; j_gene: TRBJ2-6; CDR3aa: CASTRGGFGANVLTF; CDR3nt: TGTGCCAGCACCCGCGGGGGGTTTGGGGCCAACGTCCTGACTTTC
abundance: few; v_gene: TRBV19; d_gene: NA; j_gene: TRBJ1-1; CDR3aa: CASRPVGRLGNTEAFF; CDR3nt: TGTGCCAGTAGGCCGGTGGGCAGGCTCGGGAACACTGAAGCTTTCTTT
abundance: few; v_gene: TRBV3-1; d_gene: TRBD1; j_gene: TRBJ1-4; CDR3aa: CASSSTGAGNEKLFF; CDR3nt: TGTGCCAGCAGCTCAACAGGGGCGGGTAATGAAAAACTGTTTTTT
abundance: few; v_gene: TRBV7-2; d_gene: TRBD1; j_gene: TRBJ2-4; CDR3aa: CASSSTGGLAKNIQYF; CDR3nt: TGTGCCAGCAGTTCAACAGGGGGCTTGGCCAAAAACATTCAGTACTTC
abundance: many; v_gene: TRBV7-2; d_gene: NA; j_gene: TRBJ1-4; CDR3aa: CASSFGTSGEKLFF; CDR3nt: TGTGCCAGCAGCTTCGGGACATCGGGTGAAAAACTGTTTTTT
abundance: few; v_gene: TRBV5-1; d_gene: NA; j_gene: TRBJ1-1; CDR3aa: CASSLGRVREAFF; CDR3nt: TGCGCCAGCAGCTTGGGCAGGGTTCGTGAAGCTTTCTTT
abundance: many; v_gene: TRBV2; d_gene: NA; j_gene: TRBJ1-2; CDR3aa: CASPEGYTF; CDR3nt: TGTGCCAGCCCGGAGGGCTACACCTTC
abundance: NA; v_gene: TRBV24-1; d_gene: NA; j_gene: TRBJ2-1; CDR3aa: CATSDLPGNEQFF; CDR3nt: TGTGCCACCAGTGATTTGCCGGGTAATGAGCAGTTCTTC
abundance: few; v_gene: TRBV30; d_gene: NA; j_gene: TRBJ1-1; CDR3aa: CAWSVLGGVNTEAFF; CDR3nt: TGTGCCTGGAGTGTACTTGGGGGTGTGAACACTGAAGCTTTCTTT
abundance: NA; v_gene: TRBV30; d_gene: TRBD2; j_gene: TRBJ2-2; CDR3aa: CAWSRGLAGNTGELFF; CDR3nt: TGTGCCTGGAGTAGGGGACTAGCGGGGAACACCGGGGAGCTGTTTTTT
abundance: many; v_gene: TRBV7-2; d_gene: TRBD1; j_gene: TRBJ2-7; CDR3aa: CATQGTGTGGHEQYF; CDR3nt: TGTGCCACCCAGGGAACCGGGACAGGGGGCCACGAGCAGTACTTC
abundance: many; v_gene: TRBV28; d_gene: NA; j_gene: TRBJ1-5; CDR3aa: CASRGTRLDLPQHF; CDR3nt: TGTGCCAGCAGGGGCACGAGGTTAGACTTGCCCCAGCATTTT
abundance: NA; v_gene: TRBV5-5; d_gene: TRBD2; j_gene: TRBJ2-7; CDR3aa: CASSSMSGTSGASYEQYF; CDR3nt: TGTGCCAGCAGCTCCATGTCAGGGACTAGCGGGGCCTCCTACGAGCAGTACTTC
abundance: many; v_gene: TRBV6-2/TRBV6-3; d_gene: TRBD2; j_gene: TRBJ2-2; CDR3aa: CASSYSGAGLGTGELFF; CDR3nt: TGTGCCAGCAGTTACTCGGGAGCGGGATTGGGCACCGGGGAGCTGTTTTTT
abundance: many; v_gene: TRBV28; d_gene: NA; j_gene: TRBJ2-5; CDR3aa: CASSLTYRGAQYF; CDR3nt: TGTGCCAGCAGTTTGACGTACCGTGGGGCCCAGTACTTC
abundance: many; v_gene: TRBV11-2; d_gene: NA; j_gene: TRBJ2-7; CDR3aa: CASSLSRLTYEQYF; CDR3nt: TGTGCCAGCAGCTTATCGCGCCTTACCTACGAGCAGTACTTC
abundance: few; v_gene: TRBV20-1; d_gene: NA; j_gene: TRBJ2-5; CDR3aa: CSARRTLVETQYF; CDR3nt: TGCAGTGCTAGAAGGACTCTTGTAGAGACCCAGTACTTC
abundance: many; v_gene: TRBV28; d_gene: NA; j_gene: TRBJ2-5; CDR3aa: CASSRGTQYF; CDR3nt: TGTGCCAGCAGCAGGGGGACCCAGTACTTC
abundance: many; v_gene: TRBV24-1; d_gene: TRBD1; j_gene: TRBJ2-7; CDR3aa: CATSDPDRDEQYF; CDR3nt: TGTGCCACCAGTGACCCTGACAGGGACGAGCAGTACTTC
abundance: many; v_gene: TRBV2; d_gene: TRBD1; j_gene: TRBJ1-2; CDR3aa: CASSRTGGINYGYTF; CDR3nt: TGTGCCAGCAGTCGGACAGGGGGCATAAACTATGGCTACACCTTC
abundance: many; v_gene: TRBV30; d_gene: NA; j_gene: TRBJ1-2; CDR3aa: CAWSEDSPNYGYTF; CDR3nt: TGTGCCTGGAGCGAGGACAGCCCGAACTATGGCTACACCTTC
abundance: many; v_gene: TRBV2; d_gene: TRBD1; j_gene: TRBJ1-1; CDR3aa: CASSDRTGRLEAFF; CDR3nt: TGTGCCAGCAGTGACCGGACAGGCCGTTTAGAAGCTTTCTTT
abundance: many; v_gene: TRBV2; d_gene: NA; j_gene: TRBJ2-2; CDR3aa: CASIPGRDTGELFF; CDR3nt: TGTGCCAGCATACCGGGTCGGGACACCGGGGAGCTGTTTTTT
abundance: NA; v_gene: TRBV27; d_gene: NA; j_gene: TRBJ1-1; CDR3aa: CAGSLSWPGPPEAFF; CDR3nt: TGTGCCGGCAGTTTATCATGGCCAGGGCCCCCTGAAGCTTTCTTT